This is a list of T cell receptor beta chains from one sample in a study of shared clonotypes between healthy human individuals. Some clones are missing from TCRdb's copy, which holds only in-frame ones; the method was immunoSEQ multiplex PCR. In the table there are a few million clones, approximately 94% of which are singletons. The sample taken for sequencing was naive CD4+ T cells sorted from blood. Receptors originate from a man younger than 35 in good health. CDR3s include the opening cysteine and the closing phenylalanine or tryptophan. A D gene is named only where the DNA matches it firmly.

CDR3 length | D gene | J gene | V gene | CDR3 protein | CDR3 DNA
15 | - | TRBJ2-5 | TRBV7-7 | CASSLQPGNQETQYF | TGTGCTAGCAGTCTACAGCCGGGGAACCAAGAGACCCAGTACTTC
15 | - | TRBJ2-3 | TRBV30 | CACSIGAVYTDTQYF | TGTGCCTGCTCGATAGGGGCGGTTTACACAGATACGCAGTATTTT
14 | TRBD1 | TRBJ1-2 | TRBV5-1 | CASGQGAQGYGYTF | TGCGCCAGCGGACAGGGGGCGCAAGGCTATGGCTACACCTTC
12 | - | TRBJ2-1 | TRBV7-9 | CASSPDPNEQFF | TGTGCCAGCAGCCCCGACCCCAATGAGCAGTTCTTC
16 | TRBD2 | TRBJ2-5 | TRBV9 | CASSTGLAGIQETQYF | TGTGCCAGCAGCACTGGACTAGCGGGGATTCAAGAGACCCAGTACTTC
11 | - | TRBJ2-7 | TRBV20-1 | CSARDLVEQYF | TGCAGTGCTAGAGATTTAGTGGAGCAGTACTTC
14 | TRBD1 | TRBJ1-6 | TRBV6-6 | CASLKTGTNSPLHF | TGTGCCAGCCTTAAGACAGGGACTAATTCACCCCTCCACTTT
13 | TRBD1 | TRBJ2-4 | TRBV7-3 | CASSLDRAYIQYF | TGTGCCAGCAGTCTGGACAGGGCCTACATTCAGTACTTC
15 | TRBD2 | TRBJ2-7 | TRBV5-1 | CTSSTIAGGLGEQYF | TGCACCAGCAGCACGATAGCGGGAGGGTTGGGCGAGCAGTACTTC
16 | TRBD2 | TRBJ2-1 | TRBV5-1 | CASSSWTSGGNNEQFF | TGCGCCAGCAGCTCCTGGACTAGCGGGGGGAACAATGAGCAGTTCTTC
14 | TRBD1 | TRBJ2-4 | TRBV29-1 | CSAQKTGVENIQYF | TGCAGCGCACAAAAAACAGGGGTGGAAAACATTCAGTACTTC
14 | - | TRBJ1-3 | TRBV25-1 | CASSAAYSGNTIYF | TGTGCCAGCAGTGCAGCCTACTCTGGAAACACCATATATTTT
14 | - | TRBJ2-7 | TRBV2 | CASSGSGLSGEQYF | TGTGCCAGCAGTGGGTCGGGACTTTCAGGCGAGCAGTACTTC
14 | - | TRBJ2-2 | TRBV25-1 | CASSDAGLTGELFF | TGTGCCAGCAGTGATGCGGGACTGACTGGGGAGCTGTTTTTT
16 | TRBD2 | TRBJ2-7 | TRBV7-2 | CASSLLTGTSGYEQYF | TGTGCCAGCAGCTTACTTACCGGGACTAGCGGCTACGAGCAGTACTTC
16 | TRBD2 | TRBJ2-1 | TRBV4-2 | CASSQDGTSGGNEQFF | TGTGCCAGCAGCCAAGATGGGACTAGTGGGGGCAATGAGCAGTTCTTC
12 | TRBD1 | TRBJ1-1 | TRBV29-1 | CSVDRGPTEAFF | TGCAGCGTTGACAGGGGGCCAACTGAAGCTTTCTTT
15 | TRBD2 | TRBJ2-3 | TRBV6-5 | CASSLAGGSTDTQYF | TGTGCCAGCAGTTTAGCGGGGGGGAGCACAGATACGCAGTATTTT
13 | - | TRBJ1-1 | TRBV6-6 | CASSYSRQTEAFF | TGTGCCAGCAGTTACTCGAGGCAGACTGAAGCTTTCTTT